The 32 T cell receptor beta chains below come from one sample, sequenced in a study of blood T cell repertoires in COVID-19. Sequenced by immunoSEQ multiplex PCR; TCRdb stores in-frame clones only, minus some. The sample shows 200,000 to 250,000 clones, around 87% of them seen only once. The sample consisted of peripheral blood. The receptors shown here come from a woman in her twenties or thirties who had recovered from COVID-19.

The chain links TRBV3-1 (or the pseudogene TRBV3-2) to TRBJ2-7; 9 positions agree with TRBD2. The CDR3 length is 15 residues. Germline CDR1 reads LGHDT; CDR2 reads YNNKEL (reference sequence). Unmatched junction bases numbered 6, after V lost 2 bases and J lost 4 bases. CDR3 amino acids: CASSQMASGEYEQYF. CDR3 DNA: TGTGCCAGCAGCCAAATGGCTAGCGGGGAATACGAGCAGTACTTC.

The gene calls are TRBV9 and TRBJ1-5; D ambiguous. The germline V gene has CDR1 SGDLS and CDR2 YYNGEE. V shed 4 bases and J shed 7 bases, with 12 bases lying between them. This CDR3 has 13 amino acids. The CDR3 DNA is TGTGCCAGCAGCCATCGGGGTCCGCAGCCCCAGCATTTT. Translated, it gives CASSHRGPQPQHF. The full variable domain, its missing parts supplied by reference TRBV9 and TRBJ1-5, is DSGVTQTPKHLITATGQRVTLRCSPRSGDLSVYWYQQSLDQGLQFLIQYYNGEERAKGNILERFSAQQFPDLHSELNLSSLELGDSALYFCASSHRGPQPQHFGDGTRLSIL.

This chain joins TRBV7-9 and TRBJ2-3; 8 nucleotides match TRBD1. The ends lost 5 bases at V and 6 bases at J; junction bases unmatched: 16. There are 17 residues in the CDR3. Germline V CDR1 and CDR2: SEHNR, FQNEAQ (reference sequence). CDR3 nucleotide sequence: TGTGCCAGCAGCACTAACCACAGGACAGGGTATTGGGATACGCAGTATTTT. This sequence encodes CASSTNHRTGYWDTQYF.

The CDR3 DNA sequence: TGTGCCAGCAGTTCAGGGGGCGCTTATGGCTACACCTTC. Amino acid sequence: CASSSGGAYGYTF. The chain employs TRBV28 and TRBJ1-2; 8 bases agree with TRBD1. V lost 4 bases and J lost 5; bases outside the gene matches: 3. This CDR3 spans 13 amino acids. Germline CDR1 and CDR2: MDHEN and SYDVKM.

J is TRBJ2-3 and V is TRBV10-3; no clear D. This CDR3 spans 13 amino acids. Germline V gene sequence: CDR1 ENHRY, CDR2 SYGVKD. With 6 bases removed from V and 1 base from J, the gap between germline ends came to 8 bases. The CDR3 here is CAISNSGTDTQYF. The CDR3 nucleotides are TGTGCCATCAGCAACAGTGGCACAGATACGCAGTATTTT.

V usage is TRBV4-1 and J usage is TRBJ2-7; 7 bases fit TRBD1. Germline V gene data show CDR1 as MGHRA and CDR2 as YSYEKL. This CDR3 contains 15 residues. After removal of 1 base from V and 4 bases from J, the junction contained 7 bases not matched to a gene. The CDR3: CASSQGPAGGYEQYF. The CDR3 DNA follows: TGCGCCAGCAGCCAAGGACCAGCAGGGGGTTACGAGCAGTACTTC.

The gene calls are TRBV12-5 and TRBJ2-3, with D perhaps matching TRBD1 (6 bases). V was shortened by 4 bases and J by 1 base, with 12 bases between the two germline ends. From germline, CDR1 is LGHNT and CDR2 FRNRAP. The CDR3 covers 15 residues. The CDR3 loop is CASGSRGYGTDTQYF. CDR3 DNA: TGTGCTAGTGGTTCCAGGGGTTATGGCACAGATACGCAGTATTTT.

The V gene is TRBV7-2, the J gene TRBJ2-7; 10 nucleotides align to TRBD2. After removal of 4 bases from V and 0 bases from J, the junction contained 6 bases not matched to a gene. CDR1 and CDR2 from the germline V gene are SGHTA and FQGNSA. The CDR3 is made up of 16 amino acids. CDR3 amino acids: CASSSGLAESSYEQYF. The CDR3 DNA reads TGTGCCAGCAGCTCCGGACTAGCGGAGAGCTCCTACGAGCAGTACTTC.

The J gene is TRBJ1-2, the V gene TRBV5-4; tentatively, D is TRBD1 (6 bases). This CDR3 contains 13 residues. Germline V gene lookup returns CDR1 SGHNT and CDR2 YYREEE (reference sequence). With 9 bases removed from V and 2 bases from J, the gap between germline ends came to 14 bases. Here the CDR3 DNA reads TGTGCCACTTCCCCCCAGGGGAACTATGGCTACACCTTC. This translates into CATSPQGNYGYTF.

The chain combines TRBV19 with TRBJ1-5; 7 bases fit TRBD1. The CDR3 is made up of 14 amino acids. V lost 3 bases and J lost 7; bases outside the gene matches: 6. Germline lookup yields CDR1 LNHDA and CDR2 SQIVND (reference sequence). This CDR3 is CASSIGTEHQPQHF. CDR3 nucleotides: TGTGCCAGTAGTATCGGGACAGAGCACCAGCCCCAGCATTTT.

The chain links TRBV19 to TRBJ1-1; TRBD1 aligns across 8 bases. V was pared by 7 bases and J by 0 bases, with 4 bases of the junction left unmatched. CDR1 is LNHDA, CDR2 SQIVND, per germline (reference sequence). The CDR3 totals 14 residues. CDR3 sequence (DNA): TGTGCCAGTATTAGGGACAGGCTGAACACTGAAGCTTTCTTT. Protein sequence: CASIRDRLNTEAFF.

The V call is TRBV9, the J call TRBJ2-1; D gene unclear. This CDR3 comprises 14 residues. CDR1 and CDR2 (germline): SGDLS, YYNGEE. The V end lost 0 bases, the J end lost 6 bases, and 10 bases lay between the germline ends. For the CDR3, the DNA is TGTGCCAGCAGCGTAGGGGCAGGTTTCAATGAGCAGTTCTTC. Protein sequence: CASSVGAGFNEQFF.

Points on this clone: The junction does not match germline at one end; this may be a read error. The chain recombines TRBV5-6 with TRBJ1-2; perhaps TRBD1 as D (6 bases). The CDR3 is 13 residues long. The germline CDR1 and CDR2 sequences are SGHDT and YYEEEE. The CDR3 spells CASSPTYREKMAF. The CDR3 DNA reads TGTGCCAGCAGCCCGACCTACAGGGAAAAGATGGCCTTC.

The chain uses TRBV14 and TRBJ1-2; no definite D call. CDR1 is SGHDN, CDR2 FVKESK, per germline. The CDR3 has 15 residues. Trimming stripped 4 bases from V and 4 bases from J, with 16 bases between. The CDR3 protein is CASSPLAQIIYGYTF. The CDR3 DNA is TGTGCCAGCAGCCCGTTGGCTCAGATAATCTATGGCTACACCTTC.

The chain carries TRBV5-5 and TRBJ1-1, with D tentatively TRBD1 (5 bases). V was shortened by 1 base and J by 5 bases, with 15 bases between the two germline ends. Germline values: CDR1 SGHKS, CDR2 YYEKEE (reference sequence). The CDR3 spans 15 residues. CDR3 in DNA: TGTGCCAGCAGCTTGACTGACAGCGCGCGGACTGAAGCTTTCTTT. It specifies CASSLTDSARTEAFF. Full variable domain (missing parts from reference TRBV5-5 and TRBJ1-1): DAGVTQSPTHLIKTRGQQVTLRCSPISGHKSVSWYQQVLGQGPQFIFQYYEKEERGRGNFPDRFSARQFPNYSSELNVNALLLGDSALYLCASSLTDSARTEAFFGQGTRLTVV.

The chain recombines TRBV4-1 with TRBJ1-1; 8 nucleotides align to TRBD1. The CDR3 has 17 amino acids. Germline assignment: CDR1 MGHRA and CDR2 YSYEKL. V lost 0 bases, J lost 0 bases, and 6 bases stayed unmatched. For the CDR3, the DNA is TGCGCCAGCAGCCAAGAGGGGACAGGATATATGAACACTGAAGCTTTCTTT. Its translation: CASSQEGTGYMNTEAFF.

The J gene is TRBJ1-2, the V gene TRBV9; no reliable D call. The CDR3 consists of 13 residues. Germline V gene lookup returns CDR1 SGDLS and CDR2 YYNGEE. Trimming took 6 bases from V and 8 from J, leaving 17 bases between them. In DNA form, the CDR3 reads TGTGCCAGCAACCTGGGAGGCGGAGCGGGCTACACCTTC. Residues: CASNLGGGAGYTF.

This rearrangement joins TRBV6-2 or TRBV6-3 to TRBJ1-2; the D is unclear. Trimming pared 7 bases from V and 11 bases from J, leaving 17 bases between. Looked up from germline, CDR1 is MNHEY and CDR2 is SVGEGT. This CDR3 region has 12 residues. The CDR3 DNA follows: TGTGCCAGCACCCCCCCCGCGGGGATATACACCTTC. Amino acids: CASTPPAGIYTF.

CDR3 region: CASSLAPDSNYGYTF. CDR3 in DNA: TGTGCCAGCAGCTTGGCCCCGGACAGTAACTATGGCTACACCTTC. This rearrangement joins TRBV5-5 to TRBJ1-2, with D perhaps TRBD1 (6 bases). Per germline, CDR1 SGHKS and CDR2 YYEKEE (reference sequence). V was cut by 0 bases and J by 1 base, with 10 bases left in between. This CDR3 region has 15 residues.

The gene calls are TRBV13 and TRBJ2-3; tentatively, D is TRBD1 (5 bases). The CDR3 spans 18 residues. Germline assignment: CDR1 PRHDT and CDR2 FYEKMQ (reference sequence). V was trimmed by 4 bases and J by 4 bases, leaving 24 bases between them. Here the CDR3 reads CASSSPAPGRWSPDTQYF. The CDR3 nucleotides are TGTGCCAGCAGCTCCCCAGCACCAGGGCGATGGTCCCCAGATACGCAGTATTTT. The full variable domain, rest sourced from reference TRBV13 and TRBJ2-3, is AAGVIQSPRHLIKEKRETATLKCYPIPRHDTVYWYQQGPGQDPQFLISFYEKMQSDKGSIPDRFSAQQFSDYHSELNMSSLELGDSALYFCASSSPAPGRWSPDTQYFGPGTRLTVL.

The chain couples TRBV12-3 or TRBV12-4 to TRBJ1-2, with 8 bases lining up with TRBD1. The CDR3 consists of 12 residues. V shed 3 bases and J 10 bases; nucleotides not matched to a gene: 4. The CDR3 protein is CASSFVDRVYTF. CDR3 bases: TGTGCCAGCAGTTTTGTGGACAGGGTCTACACCTTC.

The V gene is TRBV9, the J gene TRBJ1-6, with D unclear. CDR3 length: 15 amino acids. Trimming removed 0 bases at V and 4 bases at J, with 8 bases between. CDR1 SGDLS and CDR2 YYNGEE come from the germline V gene. In nucleotides, the CDR3 is TGTGCCAGCAGCGTAGATAGCCTTTATAATTCACCCCTCCACTTT. Translated, it gives CASSVDSLYNSPLHF.

The chain uses TRBV19 and TRBJ2-7, with TRBD1 matching over 9 bases. Germline V lookup: CDR1 LNHDA, CDR2 SQIVND (reference sequence). After removal of 3 bases from V and 7 bases from J, the junction contained 16 bases not matched to a gene. This CDR3 contains 17 residues. The chain's CDR3 is CASSILWARDRAIEQYF. The CDR3 coding sequence is TGTGCCAGTAGTATTCTTTGGGCTCGGGACAGGGCTATTGAGCAGTACTTC.

CDR3 protein: CASSFGFSGNTIYF. The CDR3 nucleotides are TGTGCCAGCAGTTTTGGCTTCTCTGGAAACACCATATATTTT. The chain recombines TRBV6-5 with TRBJ1-3; D is uncertain. CDR3 length equals 14 residues. Trimming took off 4 bases at V and 0 bases at J, with 7 bases between the two ends. The germline V gene has CDR1 MNHEY and CDR2 SVGAGI.

CDR3 nucleotide sequence: TGTGCCAGCACCCAGGACAGCCAAGAGACCCAGTACTTC. Protein product: CASTQDSQETQYF. This chain links TRBV6-6 with TRBJ2-5; perhaps TRBD1 as D (6 bases). Germline CDR1 is MNHNY and CDR2 is SVGAGI (reference sequence). The CDR3 runs to 13 residues. With 7 bases removed from V and 1 base from J, the gap between germline ends came to 10 bases.

The V and J genes are TRBV2 and TRBJ2-3; D unresolved. This CDR3 has 15 amino acids. Trimming removed 1 base from V and 0 bases from J, with 8 bases in between. The germline V gene has CDR1 SNHLY and CDR2 FYNNEI. The CDR3 nucleotides read TGTGCCAGCAGTGAAGTTCCTACTAGCACAGATACGCAGTATTTT. It translates to CASSEVPTSTDTQYF.

This chain uses TRBV19 with TRBJ2-1; D gene ambiguous. There are 13 residues in the CDR3. V lost 3 bases to trimming and J lost 7 bases, with 10 bases between them. Germline V CDR1 and CDR2: LNHDA, SQIVND (reference sequence). In nucleotides, the CDR3 is TGTGCCAGTAGTATTTCAGTAAGTAATGAGCAGTTCTTC. Translating it yields CASSISVSNEQFF.

The gene calls are TRBV4-2 and TRBJ1-1, with D unclear. V lost 0 bases to trimming and J lost 1 base, with 12 bases between them. The germline gives CDR1 LGHNA, CDR2 YNFKEQ. The CDR3 consists of 16 residues. CDR3 in DNA: TGTGCCAGCAGCCAAGAAGAAGGCGGTTGGAACACTGAAGCTTTCTTT. Amino acid sequence: CASSQEEGGWNTEAFF.

This sequence joins TRBV25-1 and TRBJ1-2, with a possible D match to TRBD1 (5 bases). This CDR3 has 14 residues. Looked up from germline, CDR1 is MGHDK and CDR2 is SYGVNS. With 2 bases removed from V and 6 bases from J, the gap between germline ends came to 13 bases. CDR3 amino acids: CASSEPRVPHGYTF. CDR3 bases: TGTGCCAGCAGTGAACCCAGGGTTCCTCATGGCTACACCTTC.

This clone was recorded a few times. This sequence joins TRBV10-2 and TRBJ1-2, with D perhaps matching TRBD1 (6 bases). V was pared by 7 bases and J by 4 bases, with 13 bases between. The CDR3 is 13 amino acids. CDR1 is WSHSY and CDR2 is SAAADI in the germline V gene. CDR3 DNA sequence: TGCGCCAGCAATCCAGGGGTGAGCTATGGCTACACCTTC. Residues: CASNPGVSYGYTF.

The chain joins TRBV6-5 to TRBJ1-2; TRBD1 aligns across 9 bases. The CDR3 length is 14 residues. CDR1 is MNHEY and CDR2 is SVGAGI in the germline V gene. Losses at the gene ends were 6 bases for V and 3 bases for J; bases not matched to a gene: 5. CDR3 bases: TGTGCCAGCAGGTACAGGGGGCTTGACTATGGCTACACCTTC. Its translation: CASRYRGLDYGYTF.

V is TRBV7-2 and J is TRBJ2-3; a weak D match, TRBD1 (6 bases). Looked up from germline, CDR1 is SGHTA and CDR2 is FQGNSA. CDR3 length equals 16 residues. V dropped 7 bases and J dropped 1 base, with 18 bases sitting between them. CDR3 in amino acids: CASTSSWGHGTDTQYF. DNA for the CDR3: TGTGCCAGCACCTCTTCGTGGGGACACGGCACAGATACGCAGTATTTT.